Shown below are 21 T cell receptor beta chains from a single sample sequenced in a study of blood T cell repertoires in COVID-19 (dated by TCRdb to about 2020). To prepare the library, the immunoSEQ multiplex PCR assay was applied. Entries here come from immuneACCESS through TCRdb and include only in-frame sequences with V and J called. Some clones fail to appear in such tables; in the studies checked, an unresolved V gene covers under half of the shortfall, and the cause of the remainder is unknown. The sample table lists roughly 200,000 clones, approximately 86% of them with a count of one. Roughly 4.9% of the sample is taken by the ten largest. Source material: PBMCs or T cells enriched from blood (not recorded which). The receptors stem from a woman in her twenties or thirties who had been exposed to COVID-19.

The chain recombines TRBV2 with TRBJ1-2, with D possibly being TRBD1 (6 bases). The CDR3 loop spans 13 amino acids. The germline V gene has CDR1 SNHLY and CDR2 FYNNEI. The germline V and J ends were trimmed by 7 bases and 7 bases, with 16 bases remaining between them. The CDR3 region is CASKVEGGVGYTF. The CDR3 region has the DNA TGTGCCAGCAAGGTTGAGGGGGGGGTTGGCTACACCTTC.

This clone was counted a single time. V and J are TRBV19 and TRBJ2-2; TRBD2 aligns across 12 bases. CDR1 LNHDA and CDR2 SQIVND come from the germline V gene (reference sequence). The CDR3 is 16 amino acids. The V and J ends lost 5 bases and 6 bases, in that order; junction bases with no gene match: 7. CDR3 sequence reads: CASSFPSGGAPGELFF. CDR3 in DNA: TGTGCCAGTAGTTTCCCTAGCGGGGGGGCGCCCGGGGAGCTGTTTTTT.

The chain is built from TRBV21-1 and TRBJ1-3; TRBD1 reflects the table's D call only, with no check against the DNA. TRBV21-1 is labeled a pseudogene. This CDR3 spans 17 amino acids. DNA of the CDR3: TGTGCCAGCAGCAAAGATTACTCAGGTAGCTCTGGAAACACCATATATTTT. It yields the protein CASSKDYSGSSGNTIYF.

V usage is TRBV5-1 and J usage is TRBJ1-1; 9 bases line up with TRBD1. The CDR3 has 15 amino acids. Per the germline V gene, CDR1 is SGHRS and CDR2 is YFSETQ. V trimming: 2 bases; J trimming: 2 bases; junction bases outside the gene matches: 4. Here the CDR3 reads CASSFTDRGNTEAFF. The CDR3 coding sequence is TGCGCCAGCAGCTTCACGGACAGGGGAAACACTGAAGCTTTCTTT. The variable domain in full, with the rest retrieved from reference TRBV5-1 and TRBJ1-1, is KAGVTQTPRYLIKTRGQQVTLSCSPISGHRSVSWYQQTPGQGLQFLFEYFSETQRNKGNFPGRFSGRQFSNSRSEMNVSTLELGDSALYLCASSFTDRGNTEAFFGQGTRLTVV.

The chain links TRBV10-3 to TRBJ1-1; 9 bases fit TRBD1. The CDR3 runs to 15 residues. Germline V gene sequence: CDR1 ENHRY, CDR2 SYGVKD. J gave up 6 bases and V 3 bases, and 8 bases lay outside the gene matches. DNA for the CDR3: TGTGCCATCAGTGATCCGGGACAGGGTAGCCCTGAAGCTTTCTTT. This codes for CAISDPGQGSPEAFF.

This clone was observed at least ten times. The genes are TRBV5-1 and TRBJ1-5; 8 bases are a match to TRBD1. This CDR3 has 15 residues. Germline V gene lookup returns CDR1 SGHRS and CDR2 YFSETQ. V shed 4 bases and J 6 bases; nucleotides not matched to a gene: 9. CDR3 bases: TGCGCCAGCAGCGCCCAGGGGGCGCAAGGTCAGCCCCAGCATTTT. This translates into CASSAQGAQGQPQHF.

The V call is TRBV18, the J call TRBJ1-2, with D perhaps matching TRBD1 (5 bases). V lost 2 bases to trimming and J lost 5 bases, with 9 bases between them. Germline assignment: CDR1 KGHSH and CDR2 LQKENI. This CDR3 is built from 13 residues. The CDR3 protein is CASSPSDRYGYTF. The DNA of the CDR3 is TGTGCCAGCTCACCATCCGACAGATATGGCTACACCTTC.

The gene calls are TRBV27 and TRBJ2-1, with 8 bases that match TRBD2. Germline V gene data show CDR1 as MNHEY and CDR2 as SMNVEV (reference sequence). Trimming removed 3 bases from V and 7 bases from J; junction bases left unmatched: 5. This CDR3 is 14 amino acids long. DNA of the CDR3: TGTGCCAGCAGTTTTCGGGGGGGGGTAAATGAGCAGTTCTTC. Encoded protein: CASSFRGGVNEQFF.

The rearrangement links TRBV30 to TRBJ1-4, with 8 bases identical to TRBD1. V lost 1 base to trimming and J lost 8 bases; unmatched junction nucleotides: 6. Germline loops: CDR1 GTSNPN, CDR2 SVGIG (reference sequence). This CDR3 is 14 amino acids long. The CDR3 sequence: CAWSARTGTEKLFF. The CDR3 DNA reads TGTGCCTGGAGTGCACGGACAGGGACGGAAAAACTGTTTTTT.

The V gene is TRBV18, the J gene TRBJ2-7, with 7 bases matching TRBD1. CDR3 length equals 15 residues. CDR1 KGHSH and CDR2 LQKENI come from the germline V gene. V dropped 3 bases and J dropped 4; count of bases not matched to a gene: 9. Here the CDR3 reads CASSPREGAAYEQYF. The DNA of the CDR3 is TGTGCCAGCTCACCCCGAGAGGGGGCTGCTTACGAGCAGTACTTC.

This chain links TRBV6-1 with TRBJ1-5, with 10 bases lining up with TRBD1. V trimming: 4 bases; J trimming: 3 bases; junction bases outside the gene matches: 6. CDR1 MNHNS and CDR2 SASEGT come from the germline V gene. This CDR3 region has 16 residues. CDR3 coding DNA: TGTGCCAGCAGTGGGCCCGGGACAGGGGACAATCAGCCCCAGCATTTT. This gives the protein CASSGPGTGDNQPQHF.

Turning to this clone: An end of the junction does not agree with germline; a read error may underlie this. The chain is built from TRBV6-5 and TRBJ2-4; perhaps TRBD2 as D (6 bases). Germline lookup yields CDR1 MNHEY and CDR2 SVGAGI. This CDR3 contains 11 residues. DNA of the CDR3: TGTGCCAGCAAGGAGGGGAACATTCAGCACTTC. As protein: CASKEGNIQHF.

V usage is TRBV11-2 and J usage is TRBJ1-3; 7 nucleotides line up with TRBD1. The CDR3 sequence is 15 residues long. Trimming at V came to 2 bases and at J to 3 bases, leaving 4 bases not matched to a gene. Germline-derived CDR1 and CDR2 are SGHAT and FQNNGV. This CDR3 is CASSLTPGGGNTIYF. The CDR3 DNA is TGTGCCAGCAGCTTAACGCCAGGGGGTGGAAACACCATATATTTT.

This clone was detected only once. The V and J genes are TRBV19 and TRBJ2-3, with D tentatively TRBD2 (6 bases). Trimming took off 7 bases at V and 2 bases at J, with 13 bases between the two ends. The CDR3 has 14 amino acids. Germline lookup yields CDR1 LNHDA and CDR2 SQIVND (reference sequence). CDR3 sequence (DNA): TGTGCCAGTAATCTGCGGGGAAACACAGATACGCAGTATTTT. Translated: CASNLRGNTDTQYF.

The chain links TRBV2 to TRBJ2-3, with 11 bases fitting TRBD2. CDR3 length: 14 amino acids. The V segment lost 10 bases and the J segment 5 bases; nucleotides outside the gene matches: 8. Germline V gene lookup returns CDR1 SNHLY and CDR2 FYNNEI. CDR3 loop: CATQSGLAGDTQYF. The CDR3 nucleotides read TGTGCCACCCAAAGTGGACTAGCGGGAGATACGCAGTATTTT.

This clone was found once. The chain has TRBV30 and TRBJ1-6; D is unresolved. The CDR3 is made up of 12 amino acids. CDR1 and CDR2 from the germline V gene are GTSNPN and SVGIG (reference sequence). V was pared by 5 bases and J by 11 bases, with 13 bases between. CDR3 DNA sequence: TGTGCCTGGTCAAGTGTAGATCCACCCCTCCACTTT. Protein product: CAWSSVDPPLHF.

The J gene is TRBJ2-2, the V gene TRBV19; a possible D gene is TRBD2 (5 bases). The germline V gene has CDR1 LNHDA and CDR2 SQIVND (reference sequence). Trimming shortened V by 4 bases and J by 4 bases, and 13 bases separated the two germline ends. The CDR3 runs 15 residues. Here the CDR3 reads CASSTTPGITGELFF. Written as DNA, the CDR3 is TGTGCCAGTAGTACCACCCCCGGGATCACCGGGGAGCTGTTTTTT.

This rearrangement joins TRBV6-4 to TRBJ2-1; 14 bases are a match to TRBD2. CDR1 MRHNA and CDR2 SNTAGT come from the germline V gene. V was clipped by 6 bases and J by 7 bases; unmatched bases: 5. The length of the CDR3 is 15 residues. The CDR3 sequence: CASSAGTSGGNEQFF. DNA of the CDR3: TGTGCCAGCAGCGCCGGGACTAGCGGGGGAAATGAGCAGTTCTTC.

This chain's CDR3 is CASSPGQGFEQYF. The CDR3 DNA sequence: TGCGCCAGCAGCCCGGGACAGGGTTTCGAGCAGTACTTC. The chain is built from TRBV5-1 and TRBJ2-7; 9 nucleotides agree with TRBD1. The CDR3 is 13 amino acids. From germline, CDR1 is SGHRS and CDR2 YFSETQ. Trimming cost V 4 bases and J 6 bases; bases outside gene matches: 5.

The chain links TRBV2 to TRBJ1-2, with D unclear. Germline CDR1 reads SNHLY; CDR2 reads FYNNEI. Trimming took 4 bases from V and 6 from J, leaving 9 bases between them. The CDR3 is 12 amino acids. The CDR3 region has the DNA TGTGCCAGCAGTGCGGGAACGCATGGCTACACCTTC. Its translation: CASSAGTHGYTF.

The genes are TRBV7-9 and TRBJ2-1; 8 bases align to TRBD1. V gave up 4 bases and J gave up 7 bases; unmatched junction bases: 9. The CDR3 sequence is 15 residues long. Germline lookup yields CDR1 SEHNR and CDR2 FQNEAQ (reference sequence). Here the CDR3 DNA reads TGTGCCAGCAGCTCCGGACAGGGCTCCTGGAATGAGCAGTTCTTC. Translated: CASSSGQGSWNEQFF.